The 10 T cell receptor beta chains below all came from one sample that was sequenced in a study of OX40 agonist ivuxolimab in advanced cancers. Using immunoSEQ multiplex PCR, the repertoire was profiled, and TCRdb retains in-frame clones only, with some absent. Among about 99,000 clones listed, about 96% were seen once. The sequences come from CD4+ or CD8+ T cells sorted from blood, collected in a trial of the OX40 agonist ivuxolimab. These receptors were obtained from an adult with an advanced solid tumor such as melanoma, head and neck, liver or kidney cancer.

The chain carries TRBV7-9 and TRBJ2-1; TRBD2 aligns across 10 bases. Germline assignment: CDR1 SEHNR and CDR2 FQNEAQ (reference sequence). The junction had 1 base not matched to a gene; V was cut back by 4 bases and J by 4 bases. The CDR3 extends over 14 amino acids. DNA for the CDR3: TGTGCCAGCAGCTCGACTAGCGGGTACAATGAGCAGTTCTTC. Its translation: CASSSTSGYNEQFF.

The DNA of the CDR3 is TGTGCCAGTATCTCAGGGGGCTTTGATGGCTACACCTTC. Protein sequence: CASISGGFDGYTF. The J gene is TRBJ1-2, the V gene TRBV19; 8 bases line up with TRBD1. V was pared by 7 bases and J by 6 bases, with 7 bases of the junction left unmatched. CDR1 and CDR2 (germline): LNHDA, SQIVND (reference sequence). The CDR3 spans 13 residues. The variable domain in full, with the rest retrieved from reference TRBV19 and TRBJ1-2, is DGGITQSPKYLFRKEGQNVTLSCEQNLNHDAMYWYRQDPGQGLRLIYYSQIVNDFQKGDIAEGYSVSREKKESFPLTVTSAQKNPTAFYLCASISGGFDGYTFGSGTRLTVV.

CDR3 nucleotides: TGTGCCATCAGTGAGTCGAAAGGGTTGGGAACTGAAGCTTTCTTT. This translates into CAISESKGLGTEAFF. The chain uses TRBV10-3 and TRBJ1-1, with unresolved D. The CDR3 consists of 15 residues. The germline CDR1 and CDR2 sequences are ENHRY and SYGVKD. Trimming took 0 bases from V and 5 from J, leaving 13 bases between them.

Here the CDR3 DNA reads TGTGCCAGCAGTGAAGTAGGGGCCCCTGAAGCTTTCTTT. Its protein product is CASSEVGAPEAFF. The chain carries TRBV2 and TRBJ1-1; weak D call: TRBD1 (5 bases). Trimming took off 1 base at V and 6 bases at J, with 9 bases between the two ends. This CDR3 comprises 13 residues. The germline CDR1 and CDR2 sequences are SNHLY and FYNNEI. The full variable domain, in which reference TRBV2 and TRBJ1-1 provide the parts outside the CDR3, is EPEVTQTPSHQVTQMGQEVILRCVPISNHLYFYWYRQILGQKVEFLVSFYNNEISEKSEIFDDQFSVERPDGSNFTLKIRSTKLEDSAMYFCASSEVGAPEAFFGQGTRLTVV.

The chain has TRBV11-2 and TRBJ2-7; D may be TRBD2 (5 bases). V lost 1 base, J lost 3 bases, and 7 bases lay in between. The germline V gene has CDR1 SGHAT and CDR2 FQNNGV. The CDR3 sequence is 13 residues long. The CDR3 protein is CASSLGSDYEQYF. The CDR3 DNA is TGTGCCAGCAGCTTAGGTAGCGACTACGAGCAGTACTTC.

This chain connects TRBV28 to TRBJ1-5; 9 bases line up with TRBD1. With V trimmed by 6 bases and J by 4 bases, 7 bases remained unmatched. In germline, CDR1 is MDHEN, CDR2 SYDVKM. The CDR3 length is 15 residues. The CDR3 loop is CASSQQGANNQPQHF. CDR3 DNA sequence: TGTGCCAGCAGCCAACAGGGGGCCAATAATCAGCCCCAGCATTTT.

This clone has just one count. The V and J genes are TRBV10-2 and TRBJ1-1; tentatively, D is TRBD1 (5 bases). V shed 8 bases and J shed 8 bases, with 9 bases lying between them. Germline loops: CDR1 WSHSY, CDR2 SAAADI. The CDR3 covers 10 residues. The CDR3, as DNA: TGCGCCAGCCTCCAGGGCGAAGCTTTCTTT. Translating it yields CASLQGEAFF.

This clone was observed once. V gene TRBV21-1 combines with J gene TRBJ2-5; TRBD2 is the table's D call and was not checked against the DNA. TRBV21-1 is a listed pseudogene. The CDR3 has 17 amino acids. DNA of the CDR3: TGTGCCAGCAGCAGAGATAAGCGGGTCCTAAAGAGGGAGACCCAGTACTTC. Protein sequence: CASSRDKRVLKRETQYF.

The CDR3: CASTEGALEQYF. The DNA for the CDR3 is TGTGCCAGCACCGAGGGGGCTCTCGAGCAGTACTTC. The chain employs TRBV5-5 and TRBJ2-7; TRBD1 matches 7 bases. Per germline, CDR1 SGHKS and CDR2 YYEKEE (reference sequence). The CDR3 length is 12 residues. V shed 6 bases, J shed 6 bases, and the junction held 6 bases outside the gene matches.

The rearrangement links TRBV28 to TRBJ1-4, with D tentatively TRBD1 (6 bases). The V gene lost 5 bases and the J gene lost 0 bases, with 19 bases spanning the gap. Per germline, CDR1 MDHEN and CDR2 SYDVKM. The CDR3 is 18 residues long. The CDR3 spells CASSLSQGGGSTNEKLFF. For the CDR3, the DNA is TGTGCCAGCAGTCTCTCCCAAGGGGGGGGCTCAACTAATGAAAAACTGTTTTTT.